This T cell receptor beta chain was recovered during a study of T-cell reconstitution after alpha-beta-depleted transplantation in children. This clonotype came up a few times. Library preparation (for TCRbeta) was performed with unique molecular identifiers. TCRdb re-called the PCR reads with MiXCR, one entry per CDR3 protein. The table records 450,000 to 600,000 distinct CDR3 sequences, around 19% of them present only once. The CDR3 contains 21 residues. V gave up 2 bases and J gave up 3 bases, with 32 bases separating them. Specimen: PBMCs from the stem cell graft donor, collected from the stem cell graft. The clonotype originates from a human donor who donated a stem cell graft to a child with acute lymphoblastic leukemia. V gene TRBV12-3 or TRBV12-4 combines with J gene TRBJ2-7; D might be TRBD1 (6 bases). The CDR3 sequence: CASSLYPNLRGGRGSHYEQYF. The CDR3 DNA sequence: TGTGCCAGCAGTTTATACCCAAACCTACGCGGCGGCAGGGGTTCGCACTACGAGCAGTACTTC.